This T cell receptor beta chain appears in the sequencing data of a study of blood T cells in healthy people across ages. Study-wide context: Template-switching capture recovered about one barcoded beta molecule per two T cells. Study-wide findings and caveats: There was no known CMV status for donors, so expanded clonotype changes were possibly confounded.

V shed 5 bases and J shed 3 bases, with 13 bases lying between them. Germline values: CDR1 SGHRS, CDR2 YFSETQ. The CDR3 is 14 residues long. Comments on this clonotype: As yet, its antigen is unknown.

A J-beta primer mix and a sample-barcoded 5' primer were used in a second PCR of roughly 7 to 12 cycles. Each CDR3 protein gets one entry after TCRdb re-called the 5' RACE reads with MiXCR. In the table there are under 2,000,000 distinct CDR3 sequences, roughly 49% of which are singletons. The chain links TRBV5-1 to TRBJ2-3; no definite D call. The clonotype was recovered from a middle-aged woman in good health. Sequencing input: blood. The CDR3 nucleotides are TGCGCCAGCAGGGGTGAGGCAGCAACAGATACGCAGTATTTT. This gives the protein CASRGEAATDTQYF.